This T cell receptor beta chain derives from a study of blood T cell repertoires in COVID-19. Recruitment covered about two dozen US areas and drew participants whose ages spanned roughly 18 to 90 years. Two negative PCRs, clearance, or symptom resolution characterized the recovered Cohort 3 donors. Authors' methods: Amplified reference gene primers provided the basis for estimating nucleated cell counts. Produced via immunoSEQ multiplex PCR; TCRdb's table is partial and in-frame only. V and J calls and clone size are given by that table; D and trimming were obtained from the DNA. The sample records approximately 160,000 clones, around 78% being singletons. The V and J ends lost 4 bases and 4 bases respectively, with 14 bases between them. CDR3 length: 15 residues. The germline V gene has CDR1 LGHDT and CDR2 YNNKEL (reference sequence).

The sequenced sample was PBMCs or T cells enriched from blood (not recorded which). This receptor was obtained from a woman in her forties or fifties who had recovered from COVID-19. This chain uses TRBV3-1 (or the pseudogene TRBV3-2) with TRBJ1-3; no reliable D call. The CDR3 spells CASSRGKISGNTIYF. The CDR3 coding sequence is TGTGCCAGCAGCCGAGGAAAGATTTCCGGAAACACCATATATTTT.